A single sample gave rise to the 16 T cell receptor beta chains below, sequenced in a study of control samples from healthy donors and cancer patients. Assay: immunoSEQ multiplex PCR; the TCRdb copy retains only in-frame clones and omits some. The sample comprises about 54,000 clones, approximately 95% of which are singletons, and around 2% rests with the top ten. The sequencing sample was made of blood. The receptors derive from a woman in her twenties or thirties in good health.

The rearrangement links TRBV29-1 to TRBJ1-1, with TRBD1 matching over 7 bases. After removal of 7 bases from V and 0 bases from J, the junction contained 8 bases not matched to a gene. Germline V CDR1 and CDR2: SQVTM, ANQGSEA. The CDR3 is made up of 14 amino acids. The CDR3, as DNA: TGCAGCGGCGCACCGGGACAGTTGAACACTGAAGCTTTCTTT. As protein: CSGAPGQLNTEAFF.

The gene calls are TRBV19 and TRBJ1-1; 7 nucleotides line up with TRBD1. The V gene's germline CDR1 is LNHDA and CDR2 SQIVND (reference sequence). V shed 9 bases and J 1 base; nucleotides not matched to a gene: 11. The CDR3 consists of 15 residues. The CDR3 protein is CASNLRRDRNTEAFF. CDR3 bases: TGTGCCAGCAACCTACGCCGGGACAGGAACACTGAAGCTTTCTTT.

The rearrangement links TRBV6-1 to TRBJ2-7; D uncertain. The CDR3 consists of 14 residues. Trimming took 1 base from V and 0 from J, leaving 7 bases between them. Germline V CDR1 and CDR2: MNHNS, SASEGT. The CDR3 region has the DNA TGTGCCAGCAGTGAAGTTTTGGTCTCCTACGAGCAGTACTTC. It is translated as CASSEVLVSYEQYF.

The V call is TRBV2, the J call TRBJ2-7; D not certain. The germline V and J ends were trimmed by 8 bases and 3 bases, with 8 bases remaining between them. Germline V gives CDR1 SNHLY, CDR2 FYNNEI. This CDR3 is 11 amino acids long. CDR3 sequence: CASSLGYEQYF. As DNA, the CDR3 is TGTGCCAGCTCCTTGGGCTACGAGCAGTACTTC.

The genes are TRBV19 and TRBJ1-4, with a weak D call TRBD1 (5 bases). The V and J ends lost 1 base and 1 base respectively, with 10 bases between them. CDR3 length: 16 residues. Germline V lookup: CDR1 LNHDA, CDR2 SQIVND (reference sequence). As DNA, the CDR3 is TGTGCCAGTAGTATAGCGGCGGGGCTAACTAATGAAAAACTGTTTTTT. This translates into CASSIAAGLTNEKLFF.

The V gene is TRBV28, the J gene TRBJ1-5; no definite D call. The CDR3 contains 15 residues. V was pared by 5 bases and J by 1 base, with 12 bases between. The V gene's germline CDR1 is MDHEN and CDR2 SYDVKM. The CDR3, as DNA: TGTGCCAGCAGTCGTAGGGAGTCAAGCAATCAGCCCCAGCATTTT. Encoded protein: CASSRRESSNQPQHF.

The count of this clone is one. CDR3 sequence reads: CASSQVLASGSRYNEQFF. CDR3 nucleotide sequence: TGTGCCAGCAGCCAAGTGTTGGCTAGCGGGAGTCGATACAATGAGCAGTTCTTC. The V call is TRBV14, the J call TRBJ2-1; 10 bases are shared with TRBD2. V shed 1 base and J 4 bases; nucleotides not matched to a gene: 10. Germline-derived CDR1 and CDR2 are SGHDN and FVKESK. The CDR3 length is 18 residues.

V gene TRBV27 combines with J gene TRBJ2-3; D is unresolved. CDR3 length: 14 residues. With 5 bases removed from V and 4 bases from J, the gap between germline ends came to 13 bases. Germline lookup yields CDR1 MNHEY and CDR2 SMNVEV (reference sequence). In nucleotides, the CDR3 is TGTGCCAGCAGTACGTTCCACGTATCAGATACGCAGTATTTT. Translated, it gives CASSTFHVSDTQYF.

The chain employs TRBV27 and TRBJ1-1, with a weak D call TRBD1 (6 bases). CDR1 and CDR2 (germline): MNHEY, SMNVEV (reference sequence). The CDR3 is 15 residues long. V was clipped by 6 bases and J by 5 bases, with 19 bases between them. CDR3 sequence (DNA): TGTGCCAGCAGCCCTGTCGCGGGGGGGCGGACTGAAGCTTTCTTT. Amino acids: CASSPVAGGRTEAFF.

The CDR3 here is CASRAAPVETQYF. The CDR3 DNA reads as TGTGCCAGCAGGGCCGCACCCGTGGAGACCCAGTACTTC. The chain recombines TRBV28 with TRBJ2-5; D ambiguous. This CDR3 is built from 13 residues. Germline V gene sequence: CDR1 MDHEN, CDR2 SYDVKM. V was trimmed by 6 bases and J by 5 bases, leaving 13 bases between them. Full variable domain (remainder filled in from reference TRBV28 and TRBJ2-5): DVKVTQSSRYLVKRTGEKVFLECVQDMDHENMFWYRQDPGLGLRLIYFSYDVKMKEKGDIPEGYSVSREKKERFSLILESASTNQTSMYLCASRAAPVETQYFGPGTRLLVL.

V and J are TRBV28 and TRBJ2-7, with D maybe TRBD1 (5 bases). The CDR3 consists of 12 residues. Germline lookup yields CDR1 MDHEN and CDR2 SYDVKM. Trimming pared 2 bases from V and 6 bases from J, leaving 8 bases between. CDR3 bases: TGTGCCAGCAGTTTAGGGGCTTTCGAGCAGTACTTC. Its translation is CASSLGAFEQYF.

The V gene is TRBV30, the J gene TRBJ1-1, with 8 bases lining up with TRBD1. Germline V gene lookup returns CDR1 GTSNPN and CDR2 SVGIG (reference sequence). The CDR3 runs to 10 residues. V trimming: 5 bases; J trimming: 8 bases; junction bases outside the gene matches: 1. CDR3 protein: CAWGDREAFF. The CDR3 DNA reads TGTGCCTGGGGGGACAGGGAAGCTTTCTTT.

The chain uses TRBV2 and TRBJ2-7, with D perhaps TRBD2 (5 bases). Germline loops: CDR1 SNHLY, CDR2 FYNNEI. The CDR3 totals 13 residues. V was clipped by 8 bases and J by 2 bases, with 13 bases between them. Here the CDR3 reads CASARAVTYEQYF. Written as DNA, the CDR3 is TGTGCCAGCGCGCGGGCGGTGACCTACGAGCAGTACTTC.

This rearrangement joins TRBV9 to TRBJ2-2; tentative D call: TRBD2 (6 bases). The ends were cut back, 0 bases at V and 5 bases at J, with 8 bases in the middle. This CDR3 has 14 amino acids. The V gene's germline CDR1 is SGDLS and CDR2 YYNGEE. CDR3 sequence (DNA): TGTGCCAGCAGCGTAGCCAGCGGGACCGGGGAGCTGTTTTTT. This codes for CASSVASGTGELFF.

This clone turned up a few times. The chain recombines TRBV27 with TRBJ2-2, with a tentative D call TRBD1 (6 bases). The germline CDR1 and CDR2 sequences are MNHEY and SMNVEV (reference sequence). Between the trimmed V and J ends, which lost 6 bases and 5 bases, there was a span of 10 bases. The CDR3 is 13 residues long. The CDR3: CASRTGDTGELFF. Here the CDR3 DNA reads TGTGCCAGCAGGACAGGTGATACCGGGGAGCTGTTTTTT.

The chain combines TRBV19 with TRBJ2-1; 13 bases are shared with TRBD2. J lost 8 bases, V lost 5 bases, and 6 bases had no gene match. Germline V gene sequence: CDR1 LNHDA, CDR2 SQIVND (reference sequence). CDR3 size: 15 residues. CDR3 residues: CASSRTSGSLHEQFF. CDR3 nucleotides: TGTGCCAGTAGTCGGACTAGCGGGAGTCTCCATGAGCAGTTCTTC.